The entry that follows covers one T cell receptor beta chain sequence. Antigen specificity is unknown. This CDR3 spans 15 amino acids. V trimming: 4 bases; J trimming: 4 bases; junction bases outside the gene matches: 8. CDR1 is SNHLY, CDR2 FYNNEI, per germline. The sample is drawn from a study of OX40 agonist ivuxolimab in advanced cancers. About the research overall: Patients were dosed intravenously with ivuxolimab at 0.01 to 10 mg/kg every 2 weeks. The dose-escalation cohort had hepatocellular carcinoma, melanoma, renal cell or head and neck cancer. Study results and caveats: Normalized expansion of T-cell clones was also low for some nonresponders. The study observed clonal expansion of CD4+ and CD8+ blood T cells by week 6 at 0.1 to 3.0 mg/kg.

Method: immunoSEQ multiplex PCR; TCRdb's copy keeps in-frame clones and lacks some. This sample has around 81,000 clones, with around four fifths found just once. The chain carries TRBV2 and TRBJ1-2; 8 bases match TRBD1. The sequence came from an adult with an advanced solid tumor such as melanoma, head and neck, liver or kidney cancer. This specimen consisted of CD4+ or CD8+ T cells sorted from blood, obtained in a trial of the OX40 agonist ivuxolimab. For the CDR3, the DNA is TGTGCCAGCAGTGTGAGGGCAGGGGGCACCTATGGCTACACCTTC. It specifies CASSVRAGGTYGYTF.